Listed below are T cell receptor beta chains from one sample, sequenced in a study of blood T cell repertoires in COVID-19. The table came from immunoSEQ multiplex PCR; TCRdb's copy has only in-frame clones and leaves some out. This table has about 280,000 clones, approximately 80% appearing once. The sample consisted of PBMCs or T cells enriched from blood (not recorded which). These receptors all stem from a man aged 40-50 years who had been exposed to COVID-19. The CDR3 runs from the conserved cysteine through the conserved F or W. The D gene is left open where the match is weak. Size values are once, few and many counts, or a class for expanded clones, and some rows have none.

TRBV5-4	.	TRBJ1-5	.	CASSLQGSNQPQHF	TGTGCCAGCAGCTTACAGGGAAGCAATCAGCCCCAGCATTTT
TRBV3-1/TRBV3-2	.	TRBJ2-5	TRBD2	CASSHGAGGPGETQYF	TGTGCCAGCAGCCATGGAGCGGGAGGGCCAGGGGAGACCCAGTACTTC
TRBV19	.	TRBJ1-5	.	CASSFRGGVDQPQHF	TGTGCCAGTAGTTTCCGGGGGGGGGTGGATCAGCCCCAGCATTTT
TRBV7-8	.	TRBJ2-7	.	CASSFGQTSEQYF	TGTGCCAGCAGCTTTGGCCAGACTTCCGAGCAGTACTTC
TRBV18	.	TRBJ2-1	TRBD1	CASRRQGIGNEQFF	TGTGCCAGCCGGCGACAGGGTATCGGCAATGAGCAGTTCTTC
TRBV2	.	TRBJ1-6	.	CASTYPGSNSPLHF	TGTGCCAGCACTTATCCGGGGTCAAATTCACCCCTCCACTTT
TRBV3-1/TRBV3-2	.	TRBJ1-1	.	CASSQDRFGQLNTEAFF	TGTGCCAGCAGCCAAGATCGATTTGGACAGCTCAACACTGAAGCTTTCTTT
TRBV4-2	once	TRBJ2-1	.	CASSLQDFDRQLTEQFF	TGTGCCAGCAGCCTACAAGATTTTGACAGACAATTAACTGAGCAGTTCTTC
TRBV7-9	once	TRBJ1-1	.	CASSLAGVNTEAFF	TGTGCCAGCAGCTTAGCCGGGGTGAACACTGAAGCTTTCTTT
TRBV7-3	few	TRBJ1-1	.	CASSTGPGSTEAFF	TGTGCCAGCAGCACGGGCCCTGGGAGCACTGAAGCTTTCTTT
TRBV29-1	.	TRBJ2-7	.	CSVPGASSYEQYF	TGCAGCGTCCCAGGGGCTTCCTCCTACGAGCAGTACTTC
TRBV11-2	once	TRBJ2-7	.	CASSTEHRVYEQYF	TGTGCCAGCAGCACCGAGCACAGGGTATACGAGCAGTACTTC
TRBV5-1	.	TRBJ2-1	TRBD2	CASSLGLASYNEQFF	TGCGCCAGCAGCTTGGGACTAGCGTCATACAATGAGCAGTTCTTC
TRBV7-9	.	TRBJ2-2	.	CASSRGEAGYGELFF	TGTGCCAGCAGCCGTGGGGAGGCAGGATACGGGGAGCTGTTTTTT
TRBV19	.	TRBJ2-7	.	CASSIKQGYGYEQYF	TGTGCCAGTAGTATAAAACAGGGATACGGCTACGAGCAGTACTTC
TRBV24-1	.	TRBJ2-3	.	CATSVGADDTQYF	TGTGCCACCAGTGTGGGGGCAGATGATACGCAGTATTTT
TRBV2	.	TRBJ1-5	.	CASSDRGVGQPQHF	TGTGCCAGCAGTGACAGGGGTGTTGGTCAGCCCCAGCATTTT
TRBV21-1	.	TRBJ1-1	.	CASPWLKYRGNTEAFF	TGTGCCAGTCCCTGGCTTAAGTATCGGGGGAACACTGAAGCTTTCTTT
TRBV7-2	few	TRBJ2-1	.	CASSLQFHNEQFF	TGTGCCAGCAGCTTGCAGTTCCACAATGAGCAGTTCTTC
TRBV4-1	.	TRBJ1-5	TRBD1	CASSQATGVGIQPQHF	TGCGCCAGCAGCCAGGCTACAGGGGTCGGGATCCAGCCCCAGCATTTT
TRBV7-3	.	TRBJ2-5	TRBD1	CASSTVGQGAGETQYF	TGTGCCAGCAGCACCGTAGGACAGGGGGCGGGAGAGACCCAGTACTTC
TRBV7-9	.	TRBJ1-1	.	CASSLFRDTEAFF	TGTGCCAGCAGCTTATTCAGGGACACTGAAGCTTTCTTT
TRBV10-1	few	TRBJ1-1	TRBD1	CASSSGTGSTEAFF	TGCGCCAGCAGTTCCGGGACAGGTAGCACTGAAGCTTTCTTT
TRBV9	few	TRBJ1-2	.	CASSVDHNYGYTF	TGTGCCAGCAGCGTAGATCATAACTATGGCTACACCTTC
TRBV7-9	.	TRBJ1-4	.	CASSPPANEKLFF	TGTGCCAGCAGCCCCCCCGCGAATGAAAAACTGTTTTTT
TRBV3-1/TRBV3-2	.	TRBJ2-1	.	CASSQWTQSNEQFF	TGTGCCAGCAGCCAATGGACACAGAGCAATGAGCAGTTCTTC
TRBV3-1/TRBV3-2	.	TRBJ2-3	.	CASSPRVFAVTSTDTQYF	TGTGCCAGCAGCCCCCGGGTGTTTGCGGTTACTAGCACAGATACGCAGTATTTT
TRBV14	once	TRBJ2-7	.	CASSHRLGVEQYF	TGTGCCAGCAGCCATCGACTGGGTGTAGAGCAGTACTTC
TRBV9	.	TRBJ1-1	.	CASSAGPNTEAFF	TGTGCCAGCAGCGCGGGTCCGAACACTGAAGCTTTCTTT
TRBV11-2	.	TRBJ1-2	.	CASSLTDIYGYTF	TGTGCCAGCAGCTTAACAGATATCTATGGCTACACCTTC
TRBV7-3	.	TRBJ1-6	TRBD1	CASSRNPGTGAYNSPLHF	TGTGCCAGCAGCCGAAACCCTGGGACAGGGGCGTATAATTCACCCCTCCACTTT
TRBV19	.	TRBJ2-2	.	CASSIRWTGDSERTGELFF	TGTGCCAGTAGTATCCGTTGGACGGGGGATTCGGAACGCACCGGGGAGCTGTTTTTT
TRBV6-5	.	TRBJ1-3	.	CASNSPTSSGNTIYF	TGTGCCAGCAATTCGCCCACGAGCTCTGGAAACACCATATATTTT
TRBV18	.	TRBJ2-2	.	CASSPTEPITGELFF	TGTGCCAGCTCACCAACAGAGCCCATCACCGGGGAGCTGTTTTTT
TRBV7-9	.	TRBJ2-7	TRBD2	CASRGSGSVFYEQYF	TGTGCCAGCAGAGGTAGCGGGAGTGTTTTCTACGAGCAGTACTTC
TRBV30	.	TRBJ1-1	.	CASLESARHTEAFF	TGTGCCTCACTCGAGTCGGCTAGGCACACTGAAGCTTTCTTT
TRBV27	.	TRBJ2-3	.	CASSFFGLGGMTDTQYF	TGTGCCAGCAGTTTTTTCGGTCTGGGAGGAATGACAGATACGCAGTATTTT
TRBV19	.	TRBJ1-4	.	CASNDPRGGNGEKLFF	TGTGCCAGTAATGATCCGCGGGGGGGAAACGGTGAAAAACTGTTTTTT
TRBV4-2	.	TRBJ1-3	TRBD1	CASSAAGTAGNTIYF	TGTGCCAGCAGTGCCGCCGGGACAGCGGGAAACACCATATATTTT
TRBV20-1	.	TRBJ1-1	.	CSARMGAEAFF	TGCAGTGCCAGAATGGGAGCAGAAGCTTTCTTT
TRBV19	.	TRBJ2-7	TRBD1	CASSIGGQGAYEQYF	TGTGCCAGTAGTATAGGGGGACAGGGGGCCTACGAGCAGTACTTC
TRBV4-2	.	TRBJ1-4	.	CASSQGARGQENLFF	TGTGCCAGCAGCCAAGGGGCCAGGGGCCAGGAAAACCTGTTTTTT
TRBV18	once	TRBJ2-7	TRBD2	CASSPPGLADYEQYF	TGTGCCAGCTCACCACCGGGACTAGCGGACTACGAGCAGTACTTC
TRBV6-5	once	TRBJ1-3	.	CASSYFGSSGNTIYF	TGTGCCAGCAGTTATTTTGGCAGCTCTGGAAACACCATATATTTT
TRBV5-5	.	TRBJ1-2	.	CASSPRAVANYGYTF	TGTGCCAGCAGCCCGCGGGCAGTAGCTAACTATGGCTACACCTTC
TRBV5-8	.	TRBJ2-7	.	CASSFGRRVHEQYF	TGTGCCAGCAGCTTCGGGCGGAGGGTTCACGAGCAGTACTTC
TRBV2	once	TRBJ1-2	TRBD1	CASSQRDRFYTF	TGTGCCAGCAGTCAAAGGGACAGATTCTACACCTTC
TRBV24-1	few	TRBJ1-2	.	CATSEQGWPVVSYTF	TGTGCCACCAGTGAACAGGGTTGGCCCGTGGTGAGCTACACCTTC
TRBV18	.	TRBJ1-4	TRBD1	CASSRATGDEKLFF	TGTGCCAGCTCCCGCGCGACAGGGGATGAAAAACTGTTTTTT
TRBV9	once	TRBJ2-3	TRBD2	CASSTLLGGSQTDTQYF	TGTGCCAGCAGCACCCTACTAGGCGGGAGTCAGACAGATACGCAGTATTTT
TRBV11-1	.	TRBJ2-5	TRBD1	CASSYPGQGVRGTQYF	TGTGCCAGCAGCTACCCAGGACAGGGAGTAAGAGGGACCCAGTACTTC
TRBV7-9	.	TRBJ2-5	TRBD2	CASSFGTRGGETQYF	TGTGCCAGCAGCTTTGGGACCCGGGGGGGAGAGACCCAGTACTTC
TRBV16	.	TRBJ2-1	.	CASSQLSANEQFF	TGTGCCAGCAGCCAATTGAGCGCCAATGAGCAGTTCTTC
TRBV3-1/TRBV3-2	few	TRBJ2-7	.	CASSPSSYEQYF	TGTGCCAGCAGCCCGAGCTCCTACGAGCAGTACTTC
TRBV2	.	TRBJ2-5	TRBD2	CASSEALAAQETQYF	TGTGCCAGCAGTGAAGCGCTAGCGGCCCAAGAGACCCAGTACTTC
TRBV6-5	.	TRBJ1-3	.	CASSSQGLKPGNTIYF	TGTGCCAGCAGTTCCCAGGGACTAAAGCCTGGAAACACCATATATTTT
TRBV7-3	.	TRBJ2-5	TRBD2	CASSFGTSGSGKTQYF	TGTGCCAGCAGCTTCGGGACTAGCGGGAGTGGGAAGACCCAGTACTTC
TRBV5-4	.	TRBJ1-6	.	CASSSGGLTYNSPLHF	TGTGCCAGCAGCTCCGGGGGGCTAACCTATAATTCACCCCTCCACTTT
TRBV27	.	TRBJ1-5	TRBD1	CASSYNTGGQPQHF	TGTGCCAGCAGTTACAACACAGGGGGTCAGCCCCAGCATTTT